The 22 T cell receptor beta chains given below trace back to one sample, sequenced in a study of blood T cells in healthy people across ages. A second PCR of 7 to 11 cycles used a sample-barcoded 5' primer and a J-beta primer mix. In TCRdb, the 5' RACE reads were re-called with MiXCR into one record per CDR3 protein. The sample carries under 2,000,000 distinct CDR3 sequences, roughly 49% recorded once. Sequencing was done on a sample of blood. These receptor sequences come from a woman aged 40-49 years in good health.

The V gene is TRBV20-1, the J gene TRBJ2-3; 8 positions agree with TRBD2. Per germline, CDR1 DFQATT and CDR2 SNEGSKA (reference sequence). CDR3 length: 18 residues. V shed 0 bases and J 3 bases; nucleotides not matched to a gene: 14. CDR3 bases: TGCAGTGCTAGAGAGGGAGCGGGGGTGCGGATAGGGACAGATACGCAGTATTTT. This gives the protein CSAREGAGVRIGTDTQYF.

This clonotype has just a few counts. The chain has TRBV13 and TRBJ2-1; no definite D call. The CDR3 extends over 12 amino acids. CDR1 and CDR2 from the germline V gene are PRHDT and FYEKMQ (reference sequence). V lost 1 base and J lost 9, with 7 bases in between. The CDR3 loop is CASSLVSSEQFF. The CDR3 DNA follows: TGTGCCAGCAGCTTAGTATCTTCTGAGCAGTTCTTC. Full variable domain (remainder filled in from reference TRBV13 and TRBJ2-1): AAGVIQSPRHLIKEKRETATLKCYPIPRHDTVYWYQQGPGQDPQFLISFYEKMQSDKGSIPDRFSAQQFSDYHSELNMSSLELGDSALYFCASSLVSSEQFFGPGTRLTVL.

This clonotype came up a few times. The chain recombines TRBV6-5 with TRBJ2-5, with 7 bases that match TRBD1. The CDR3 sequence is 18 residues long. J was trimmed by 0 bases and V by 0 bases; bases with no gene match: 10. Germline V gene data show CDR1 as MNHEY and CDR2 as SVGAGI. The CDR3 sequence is CASSYSPRKGAHQETQYF. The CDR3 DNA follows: TGTGCCAGCAGTTACTCTCCCCGGAAGGGGGCCCACCAAGAGACCCAGTACTTC.

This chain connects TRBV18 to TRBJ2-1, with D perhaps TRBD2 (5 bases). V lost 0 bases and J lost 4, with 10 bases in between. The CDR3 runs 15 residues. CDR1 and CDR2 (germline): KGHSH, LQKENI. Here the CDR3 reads CASSPPQRIYNEQFF. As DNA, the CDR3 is TGTGCCAGCTCACCACCCCAGCGGATTTACAATGAGCAGTTCTTC.

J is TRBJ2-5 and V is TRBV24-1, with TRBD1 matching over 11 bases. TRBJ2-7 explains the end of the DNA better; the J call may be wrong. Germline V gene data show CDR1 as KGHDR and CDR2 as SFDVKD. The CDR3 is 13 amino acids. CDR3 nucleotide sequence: TGTGCCACCATGGGGGACAGGGGGTTCGAGCAGTACTTC. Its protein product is CATMGDRGFEQYF.

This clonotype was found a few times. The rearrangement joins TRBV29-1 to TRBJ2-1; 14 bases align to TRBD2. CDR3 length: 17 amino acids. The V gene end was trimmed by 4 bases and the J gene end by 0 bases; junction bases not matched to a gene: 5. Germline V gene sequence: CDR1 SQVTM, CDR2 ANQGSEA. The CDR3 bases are TGCAGCGTTGTGGGACTAGCGGGGGTAAGCTCCTACAATGAGCAGTTCTTC. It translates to CSVVGLAGVSSYNEQFF.

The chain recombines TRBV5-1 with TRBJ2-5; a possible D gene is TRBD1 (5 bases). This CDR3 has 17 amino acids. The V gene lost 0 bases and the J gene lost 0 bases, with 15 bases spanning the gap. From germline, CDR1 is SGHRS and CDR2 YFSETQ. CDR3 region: CASSLGGRLGDQETQYF. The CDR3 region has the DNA TGCGCCAGCAGCTTGGGTGGCCGGTTAGGGGACCAAGAGACCCAGTACTTC.

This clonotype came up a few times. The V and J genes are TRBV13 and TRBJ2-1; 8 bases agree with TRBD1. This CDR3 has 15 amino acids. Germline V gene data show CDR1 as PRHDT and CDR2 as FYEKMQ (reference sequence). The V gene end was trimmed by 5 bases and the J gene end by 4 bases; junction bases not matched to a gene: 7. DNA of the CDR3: TGTGCCAGCAGCCGGGGACAGGTGGGGTACAATGAGCAGTTCTTC. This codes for CASSRGQVGYNEQFF.

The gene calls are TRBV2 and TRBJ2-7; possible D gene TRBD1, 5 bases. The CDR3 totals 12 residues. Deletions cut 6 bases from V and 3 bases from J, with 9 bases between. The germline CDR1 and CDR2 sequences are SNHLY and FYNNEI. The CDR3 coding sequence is TGTGCCAGCAGGACAGAATTCTACGAGCAGTACTTC. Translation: CASRTEFYEQYF.

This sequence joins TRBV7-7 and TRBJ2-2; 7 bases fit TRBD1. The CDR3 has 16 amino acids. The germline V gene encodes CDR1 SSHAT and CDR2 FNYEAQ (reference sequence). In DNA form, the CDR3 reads TGTGCTAGCTGCACGGGACAGTTCGCGAACACCGGGGAGCTGTTTTTT. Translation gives CASCTGQFANTGELFF.

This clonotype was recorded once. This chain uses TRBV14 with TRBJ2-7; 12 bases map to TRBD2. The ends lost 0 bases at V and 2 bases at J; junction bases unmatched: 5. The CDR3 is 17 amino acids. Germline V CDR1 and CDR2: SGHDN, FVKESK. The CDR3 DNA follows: TGTGCCAGCAGCCAAGAGACCTGGACTAGCGGGACCTACGAGCAGTACTTC. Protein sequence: CASSQETWTSGTYEQYF.

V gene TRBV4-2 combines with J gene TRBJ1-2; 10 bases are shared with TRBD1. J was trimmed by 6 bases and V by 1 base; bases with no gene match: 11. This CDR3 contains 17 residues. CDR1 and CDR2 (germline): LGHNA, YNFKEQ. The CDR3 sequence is CASSQAGPGQGKDGYTF. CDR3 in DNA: TGTGCCAGCAGCCAAGCGGGGCCGGGACAGGGGAAAGATGGCTACACCTTC.

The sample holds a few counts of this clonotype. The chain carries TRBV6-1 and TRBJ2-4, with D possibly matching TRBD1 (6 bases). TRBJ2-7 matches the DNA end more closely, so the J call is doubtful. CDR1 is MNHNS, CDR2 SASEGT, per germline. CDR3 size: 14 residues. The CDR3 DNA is TGTGCCAGCAGTCCCGGGACACCCTCCTACGAGCAGTACTTC. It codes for CASSPGTPSYEQYF.

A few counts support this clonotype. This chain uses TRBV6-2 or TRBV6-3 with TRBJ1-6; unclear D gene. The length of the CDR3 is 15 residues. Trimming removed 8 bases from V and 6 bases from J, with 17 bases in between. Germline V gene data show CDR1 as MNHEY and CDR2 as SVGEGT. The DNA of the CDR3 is TGTGCCAGCTCGACGTGGATAAGTCCTAATTCACCCCTCCACTTT. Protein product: CASSTWISPNSPLHF.

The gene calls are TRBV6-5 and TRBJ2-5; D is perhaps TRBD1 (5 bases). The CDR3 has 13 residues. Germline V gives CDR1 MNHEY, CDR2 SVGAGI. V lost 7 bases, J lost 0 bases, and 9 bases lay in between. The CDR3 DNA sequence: TGTGCCAGCATTGGGGCTAACCAAGAGACCCAGTACTTC. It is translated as CASIGANQETQYF.

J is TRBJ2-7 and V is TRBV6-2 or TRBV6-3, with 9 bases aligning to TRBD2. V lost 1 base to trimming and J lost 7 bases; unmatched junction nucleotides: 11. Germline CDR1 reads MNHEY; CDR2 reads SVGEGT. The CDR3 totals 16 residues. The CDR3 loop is CASSYYQGLAGWEQYF. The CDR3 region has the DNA TGTGCCAGCAGTTACTACCAGGGACTAGCCGGATGGGAGCAGTACTTC.

For the CDR3, the DNA is TGTGCCAGCAGCTCCACGACAGGGGCCTACAATGAGCAGTTCTTC. Protein product: CASSSTTGAYNEQFF. V gene TRBV7-8 combines with J gene TRBJ2-1; 8 bases agree with TRBD1. V gave up 4 bases and J gave up 2 bases; unmatched junction bases: 4. Germline assignment: CDR1 SGHVS and CDR2 FQNEAQ. This CDR3 spans 15 amino acids.

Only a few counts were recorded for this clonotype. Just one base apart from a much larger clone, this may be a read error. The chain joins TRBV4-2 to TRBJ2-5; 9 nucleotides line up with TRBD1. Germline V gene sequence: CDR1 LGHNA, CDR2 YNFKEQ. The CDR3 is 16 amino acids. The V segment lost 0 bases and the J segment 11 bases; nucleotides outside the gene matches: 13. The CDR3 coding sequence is TGTGCCAGCAGCCAAGATCCGGGACAGGGCTCCAATGAGCAGTACTTC. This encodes CASSQDPGQGSNEQYF.

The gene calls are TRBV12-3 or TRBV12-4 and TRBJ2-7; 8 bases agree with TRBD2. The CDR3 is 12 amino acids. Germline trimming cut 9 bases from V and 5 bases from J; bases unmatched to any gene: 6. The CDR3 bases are TGTGCCAGTTCCGGGGGGGGAAACGAGCAGTACTTC. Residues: CASSGGGNEQYF.

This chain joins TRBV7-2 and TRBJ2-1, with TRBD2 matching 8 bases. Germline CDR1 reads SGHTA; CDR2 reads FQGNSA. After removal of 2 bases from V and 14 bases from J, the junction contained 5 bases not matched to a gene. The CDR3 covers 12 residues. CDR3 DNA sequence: TGTGCCAGCAGCTTACTGGGACTAGGCGAGTTCTTC. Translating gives CASSLLGLGEFF.

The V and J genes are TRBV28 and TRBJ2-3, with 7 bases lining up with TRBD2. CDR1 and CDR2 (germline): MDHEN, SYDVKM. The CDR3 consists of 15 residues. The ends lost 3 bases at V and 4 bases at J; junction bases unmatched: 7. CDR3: CASSFTAAGADTQYF. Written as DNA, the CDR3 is TGTGCCAGCAGTTTTACCGCCGCGGGAGCAGATACGCAGTATTTT.

The CDR3 here is CASRETSTSHNEQFF. The CDR3 DNA reads as TGTGCCAGCAGAGAGACTAGCACTTCACACAATGAGCAGTTCTTC. This rearrangement joins TRBV27 to TRBJ2-1, with 7 bases that match TRBD2. The V gene's germline CDR1 is MNHEY and CDR2 SMNVEV (reference sequence). The CDR3 has 15 amino acids. The V gene end was trimmed by 6 bases and the J gene end by 5 bases; junction bases not matched to a gene: 10.